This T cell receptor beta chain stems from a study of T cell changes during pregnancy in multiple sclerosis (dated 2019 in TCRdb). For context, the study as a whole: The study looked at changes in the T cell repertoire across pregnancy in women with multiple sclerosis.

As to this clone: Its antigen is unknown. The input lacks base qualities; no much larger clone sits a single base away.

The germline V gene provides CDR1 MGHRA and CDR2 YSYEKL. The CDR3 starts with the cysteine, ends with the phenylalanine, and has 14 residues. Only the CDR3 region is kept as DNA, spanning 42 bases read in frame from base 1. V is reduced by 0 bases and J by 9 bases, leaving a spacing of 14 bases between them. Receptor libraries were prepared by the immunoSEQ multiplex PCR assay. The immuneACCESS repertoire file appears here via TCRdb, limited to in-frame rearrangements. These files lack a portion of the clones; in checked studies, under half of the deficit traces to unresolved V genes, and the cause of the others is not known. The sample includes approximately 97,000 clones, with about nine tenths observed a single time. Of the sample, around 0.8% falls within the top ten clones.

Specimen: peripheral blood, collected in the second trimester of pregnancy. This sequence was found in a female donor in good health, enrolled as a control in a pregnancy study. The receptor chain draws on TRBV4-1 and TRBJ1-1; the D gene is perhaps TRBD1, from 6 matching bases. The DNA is TGCGCCAGCAGCCAAGAGAGTAGGACAGAAAAAGCTTTCTTT. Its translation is CASSQESRTEKAFF.